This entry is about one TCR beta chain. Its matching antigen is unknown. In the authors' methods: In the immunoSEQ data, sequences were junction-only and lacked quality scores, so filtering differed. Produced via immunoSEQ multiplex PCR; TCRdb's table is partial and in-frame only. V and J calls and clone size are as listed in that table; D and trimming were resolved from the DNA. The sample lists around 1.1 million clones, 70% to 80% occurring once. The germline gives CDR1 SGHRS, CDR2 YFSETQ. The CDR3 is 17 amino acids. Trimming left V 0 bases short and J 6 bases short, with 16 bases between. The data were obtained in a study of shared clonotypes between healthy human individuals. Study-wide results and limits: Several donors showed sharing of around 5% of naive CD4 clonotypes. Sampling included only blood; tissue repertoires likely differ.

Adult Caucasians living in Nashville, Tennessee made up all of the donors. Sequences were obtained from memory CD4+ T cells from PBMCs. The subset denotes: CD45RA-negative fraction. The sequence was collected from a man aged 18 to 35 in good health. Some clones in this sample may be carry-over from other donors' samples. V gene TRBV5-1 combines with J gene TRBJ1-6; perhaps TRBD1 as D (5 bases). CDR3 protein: CASSLGRRAEGNSPLHF. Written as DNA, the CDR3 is TGCGCCAGCAGCTTGGGGCGCAGGGCGGAGGGTAATTCACCCCTCCACTTT.